This section outlines one T cell receptor beta chain sequence together with its context. What it binds is unknown. The sample comes from a study of cytomegalovirus exposure and HLA in healthy donors. Study overall: According to later analysis, the same platform produced the 100 to 150 validation and approximately 700 first-cohort repertoires. The study, taken as a whole, reports: According to the study, roughly 180 TCR beta chains were cytomegalovirus-associated. Rarity characterized most TCR sequences, yet some public TCRs appeared in many donors.

Germline CDR1 SGHRS, CDR2 YFSETQ. This CDR3 region has 17 residues. V shed 4 bases and J 5 bases; nucleotides not matched to a gene: 12. TCRdb keeps only in-frame clones here, not all; method: immunoSEQ multiplex PCR. Among about 330,000 clones, 87% were seen once, and the ten largest hold over 1%. This chain links TRBV5-1 with TRBJ2-1, with 10 bases aligning to TRBD2. This TCR was sampled from a woman in her 30s in good health and CMV-seropositive. The sample consisted of PBMCs. CDR3 amino acids: CASSQPPLAGSNNEQFF. CDR3 nucleotides: TGCGCCAGCAGCCAACCTCCACTAGCGGGGAGCAACAATGAGCAGTTCTTC.